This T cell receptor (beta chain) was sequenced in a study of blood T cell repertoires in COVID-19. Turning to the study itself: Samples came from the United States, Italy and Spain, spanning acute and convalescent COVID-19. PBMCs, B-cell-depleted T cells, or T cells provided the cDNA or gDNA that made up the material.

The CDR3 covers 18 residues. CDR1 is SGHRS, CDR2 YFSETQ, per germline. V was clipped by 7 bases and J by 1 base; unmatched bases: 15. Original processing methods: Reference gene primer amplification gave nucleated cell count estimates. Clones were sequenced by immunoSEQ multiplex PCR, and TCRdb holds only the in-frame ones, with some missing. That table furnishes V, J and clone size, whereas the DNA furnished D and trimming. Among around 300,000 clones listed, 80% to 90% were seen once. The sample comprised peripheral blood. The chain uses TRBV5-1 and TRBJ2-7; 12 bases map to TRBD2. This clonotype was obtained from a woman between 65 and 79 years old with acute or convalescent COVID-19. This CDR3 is CASRPGPSGGAGSYEQYF. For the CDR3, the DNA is TGCGCCAGCCGCCCGGGGCCTAGCGGGGGGGCAGGGTCCTACGAGCAGTACTTC.